This TCR beta chain was identified during a study of cytomegalovirus exposure and HLA in healthy donors. Study conclusions and caveats: Differences between HLA loci emerged in a later analysis of TCR association rates, with DRB1 most and HLA-C fewest. Available immune exposure information covered CMV serostatus only. On later analysis, the bulk of CMV-associated TCR beta chains appeared to be HLA-restricted. The study labeled under 200 TCR beta chains cytomegalovirus-associated.

PCR used 60 Vbeta primers and 13 Jbeta primers. Generated by immunoSEQ multiplex PCR, the TCRdb table keeps only in-frame clones and is missing some. The data show tens of thousands of clones, and the top ten clones hold about 4%. After removal of 3 bases from V and 6 bases from J, the junction contained 7 bases not matched to a gene. This CDR3 has 16 residues. Looked up from germline, CDR1 is MNHEY and CDR2 is SVGAGI. Regarding this clone: Its antigen is still unknown.

The source is a female donor in good health and CMV-seropositive. Sequenced input: PBMCs. The V and J genes are TRBV6-5 and TRBJ2-2; 10 positions agree with TRBD1. As DNA, the CDR3 is TGTGCCAGCAGTTATACAGGGACAGGGGTAGCCGGGGAGCTGTTTTTT. It specifies CASSYTGTGVAGELFF.